These T cell receptor beta chains were read from a single sample in a study of blood T cell repertoires in COVID-19. TCRdb keeps only in-frame clones here, not all; method: immunoSEQ multiplex PCR. Of 200,000 to 300,000 clones listed, roughly 80% are singletons. Material: peripheral blood. All receptors come from a woman between 18 and 29 years old with acute or convalescent COVID-19. Both conserved end residues are part of each CDR3. D genes are given only for firm matches. Only part of the rows carry a size: once, few, many, or a class if the clone is expanded.

few TRBD1 TRBJ1-5 TRBV19 CASSAGTGENQPQHF TGTGCCAGTAGTGCTGGGACAGGAGAAAATCAGCCCCAGCATTTT
few . TRBJ2-4 TRBV18 CASSYLHGRKGAKNIQYF TGTGCCAGCTCATACCTTCACGGCAGGAAGGGGGCCAAAAACATTCAGTACTTC
. TRBD1 TRBJ2-1 TRBV5-8 CASTGQGAYNEQFF TGTGCCAGTACCGGACAGGGGGCCTACAATGAGCAGTTCTTC
. . TRBJ1-5 TRBV6-5 CASNSQGGQPQHF TGTGCCAGCAATTCCCAGGGTGGGCAGCCCCAGCATTTT
. TRBD1 TRBJ2-3 TRBV6-5 CASSQRQGSTDTQYF TGTGCCAGCAGCCAAAGACAGGGGAGCACAGATACGCAGTATTTT
. . TRBJ2-7 TRBV6-2/TRBV6-3 CASSYSSRGTYEQYF TGTGCCAGCAGTTACTCCAGCCGGGGAACCTACGAGCAGTACTTC
once TRBD2 TRBJ2-1 TRBV19 CASSIGWEGPRNEQFF TGTGCCAGTAGTATTGGTTGGGAGGGCCCTCGCAATGAGCAGTTCTTC
. TRBD2 TRBJ2-7 TRBV18 CASSREPASGYEQYF TGTGCCAGCTCACGGGAACCCGCTAGCGGCTACGAGCAGTACTTC
. TRBD1 TRBJ1-1 TRBV30 CAWTGTGLNTEAFF TGTGCCTGGACGGGGACAGGGCTGAACACTGAAGCTTTCTTT
. . TRBJ1-3 TRBV18 CASSTTLPGPGSGNTIYF TGTGCCAGCTCGACCACATTGCCAGGTCCAGGCTCTGGAAACACCATATATTTT
. TRBD1 TRBJ1-3 TRBV9 CASSPDYKQGWSGNTIYF TGTGCCAGCAGCCCGGATTACAAACAGGGGTGGTCTGGAAACACCATATATTTT
few . TRBJ1-1 TRBV4-3 CASSQGYGENTEAFF TGCGCCAGCAGCCAAGGGTACGGGGAGAACACTGAAGCTTTCTTT
. . TRBJ1-2 TRBV19 CASRETGDYGYTF TGTGCCAGTAGAGAGACAGGAGACTATGGCTACACCTTC
. TRBD1 TRBJ1-2 TRBV19 CASSTRQGNYGYTF TGTGCCAGTAGTACCCGACAGGGGAACTATGGCTACACCTTC
. TRBD1 TRBJ1-2 TRBV6-5 CASRGPGQGVGYTF TGTGCCAGCCGGGGGCCGGGACAGGGGGTTGGCTACACCTTC
. . TRBJ1-1 TRBV4-1 CASSQDLGENTEAFF TGCGCCAGCAGCCAAGATCTGGGAGAGAACACTGAAGCTTTCTTT
. TRBD1 TRBJ1-1 TRBV2 CASTRQGIHTEAFF TGTGCCAGCACCAGACAGGGAATTCACACTGAAGCTTTCTTT
. . TRBJ2-7 TRBV7-2 CASSLRERDYEQYF TGTGCCAGCAGCTTAAGGGAGAGGGACTACGAGCAGTACTTC
. . TRBJ2-1 TRBV24-1 CATSDLRQAYNEQFF TGTGCCACCAGTGATTTGCGGCAAGCGTACAATGAGCAGTTCTTC
few TRBD2 TRBJ2-3 TRBV3-1/TRBV3-2 CASGYGGRATDTQYF TGTGCCAGCGGTTATGGCGGGAGGGCCACAGATACGCAGTATTTT
. . TRBJ1-1 TRBV13 CASSLGQGWGTEAFF TGTGCCAGCAGCTTAGGGCAGGGCTGGGGCACTGAAGCTTTCTTT
. TRBD2 TRBJ2-3 TRBV30 CAWSSSGRADTQYF TGTGCCTGGAGTTCCAGCGGGAGGGCAGATACGCAGTATTTT
. . TRBJ2-7 TRBV19 CASSLTDSYEQYF TGTGCCAGTAGTCTGACGGACAGCTACGAGCAGTACTTC
. . TRBJ1-2 TRBV6-5 CASVDTANYGYTF TGTGCCAGTGTGGACACAGCTAACTATGGCTACACCTTC
. . TRBJ1-4 TRBV4-2 CASSQGGRANEKLFF TGTGCCAGCAGCCAAGGCGGTCGAGCTAATGAAAAACTGTTTTTT
. . TRBJ2-1 TRBV5-6 CASSPFLNNEQFF TGTGCCAGCAGCCCGTTTTTAAACAATGAGCAGTTCTTC
few . TRBJ2-7 TRBV27 CASSLSPGYEQYF TGTGCCAGCAGCCTCTCTCCAGGCTACGAGCAGTACTTC
. TRBD1 TRBJ2-5 TRBV6-5 CATRDREGETQYF TGTGCCACCCGGGACAGGGAGGGAGAGACCCAGTACTTC
. TRBD1 TRBJ1-5 TRBV7-9 CASSLGQGEGNQPQHF TGTGCCAGCAGCTTAGGACAGGGAGAGGGCAATCAGCCCCAGCATTTT
once . TRBJ2-5 TRBV9 CASSVGRREETQYF TGTGCCAGCAGCGTAGGTCGACGGGAGGAGACCCAGTACTTC
once TRBD2 TRBJ2-1 TRBV27 CASSPGVAGYNEQFF TGTGCCAGCAGTCCCGGGGTAGCGGGATACAATGAGCAGTTCTTC
. TRBD2 TRBJ2-1 TRBV4-1 CASSQGSGREVKRSYNEQFF TGCGCCAGCAGCCAAGGGTCCGGACGGGAGGTGAAAAGGTCCTACAATGAGCAGTTCTTC
. TRBD2 TRBJ2-3 TRBV3-1/TRBV3-2 CASSPRPWGLAGGTDTQYF TGTGCCAGCAGCCCACGCCCATGGGGACTAGCGGGAGGTACAGATACGCAGTATTTT
. . TRBJ2-3 TRBV2 CASSESAGTADTQYF TGTGCCAGCAGTGAATCGGCGGGAACGGCAGATACGCAGTATTTT
. . TRBJ2-7 TRBV28 CASSTSYEQYF TGTGCCAGCAGTACTAGCTACGAGCAGTACTTC
. TRBD1 TRBJ2-5 TRBV6-5 CASSPGTGGLKTQYF TGTGCCAGCAGCCCCGGGACAGGGGGGTTGAAGACCCAGTACTTC
. TRBD1 TRBJ1-2 TRBV27 CASSLRTGRSGLYGYTF TGTGCCAGCAGTTTGAGGACAGGGAGAAGCGGCCTATATGGCTACACCTTC
. . TRBJ2-5 TRBV7-6 CASSAIQGMETQYF TGTGCCAGCAGCGCGATCCAGGGGATGGAGACCCAGTACTTC
. . TRBJ2-7 TRBV5-1 CASSPTRGPAYEQYF TGCGCCAGCAGCCCTACCAGGGGACCCGCCTACGAGCAGTACTTC
once TRBD1 TRBJ1-3 TRBV18 CASSPPGTGAGNTIYF TGTGCCAGCTCACCACCGGGGACAGGGGCTGGAAACACCATATATTTT
. . TRBJ1-2 TRBV6-6 CASRDSRNYGYTF TGTGCCAGCAGAGACAGTCGTAACTATGGCTACACCTTC
. . TRBJ1-1 TRBV30 CAWSGQLNTEAFF TGTGCCTGGAGCGGACAGCTAAACACTGAAGCTTTCTTT
. TRBD2 TRBJ2-3 TRBV4-3 CASSHGLAGDVDTQYF TGCGCCAGCAGCCACGGACTAGCGGGAGACGTAGATACGCAGTATTTT
. . TRBJ1-4 TRBV19 CASSMEGTNEKLFF TGTGCCAGTAGTATGGAGGGGACTAATGAAAAACTGTTTTTT
. TRBD1 TRBJ1-2 TRBV4-3 CASSQGDSFPYGYTF TGCGCCAGCAGCCAAGGGGACAGCTTTCCCTATGGCTACACCTTC
. TRBD2 TRBJ2-7 TRBV5-1 CASSLGPLAGGSYEQYF TGCGCCAGCAGCTTGGGGCCCCTAGCGGGAGGCTCCTACGAGCAGTACTTC
. TRBD1 TRBJ1-6 TRBV30 CAWTARQGTSPLHF TGTGCCTGGACCGCCCGACAGGGTACTTCACCCCTCCACTTT
once . TRBJ2-3 TRBV4-3 CASSQRPPQAKISTDTQYF TGCGCCAGCAGCCAAAGACCCCCACAGGCGAAAATCAGCACAGATACGCAGTATTTT
. . TRBJ1-5 TRBV4-3 CASSQGTGQPQHF TGCGCCAGCAGCCAAGGCACGGGTCAGCCCCAGCATTTT
. . TRBJ1-1 TRBV29-1 CSVEDLGTEAFF TGCAGCGTTGAAGATCTCGGGACTGAAGCTTTCTTT
. . TRBJ2-1 TRBV28 CASSLGVSGNEQFF TGTGCCAGCAGTTTAGGGGTTAGCGGCAATGAGCAGTTCTTC
. . TRBJ2-3 TRBV5-6 CASSRLGQSTDTQYF TGTGCCAGCAGCCGCCTGGGGCAAAGCACAGATACGCAGTATTTT